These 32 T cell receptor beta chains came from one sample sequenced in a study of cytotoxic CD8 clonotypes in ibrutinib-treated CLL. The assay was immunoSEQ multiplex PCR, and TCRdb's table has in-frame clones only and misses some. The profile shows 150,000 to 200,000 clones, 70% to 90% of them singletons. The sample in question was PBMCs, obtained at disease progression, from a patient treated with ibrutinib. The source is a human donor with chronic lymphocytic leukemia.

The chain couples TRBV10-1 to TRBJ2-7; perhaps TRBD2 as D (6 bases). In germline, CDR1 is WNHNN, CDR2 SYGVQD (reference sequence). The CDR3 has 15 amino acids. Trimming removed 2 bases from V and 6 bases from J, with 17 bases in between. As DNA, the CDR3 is TGCGCCAGCAGTGAGGTAGCGGAGATACGGGGCGAGCAGTACTTC. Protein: CASSEVAEIRGEQYF.

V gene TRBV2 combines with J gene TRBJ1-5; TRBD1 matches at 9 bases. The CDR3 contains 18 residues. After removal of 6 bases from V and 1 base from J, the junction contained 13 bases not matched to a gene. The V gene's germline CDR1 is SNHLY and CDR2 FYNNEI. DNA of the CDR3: TGTGCCAGCAGCGTTGGGACAGGGAGGTTTAGGAGCAATCAGCCCCAGCATTTT. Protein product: CASSVGTGRFRSNQPQHF.

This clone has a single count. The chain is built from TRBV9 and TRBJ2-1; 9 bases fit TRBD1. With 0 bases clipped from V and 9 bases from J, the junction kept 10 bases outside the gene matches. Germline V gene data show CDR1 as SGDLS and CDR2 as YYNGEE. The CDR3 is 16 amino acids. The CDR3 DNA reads TGTGCCAGCAGCGTAGCCCTTGGGACAGGGTCCGTTGAGCAGTTCTTC. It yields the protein CASSVALGTGSVEQFF.

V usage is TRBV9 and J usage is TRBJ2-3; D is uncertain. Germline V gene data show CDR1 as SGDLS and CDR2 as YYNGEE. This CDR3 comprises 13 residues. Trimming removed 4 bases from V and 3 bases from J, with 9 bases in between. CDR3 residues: CASSPLRTDTQYF. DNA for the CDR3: TGTGCCAGCAGCCCCCTCAGGACAGATACGCAGTATTTT.

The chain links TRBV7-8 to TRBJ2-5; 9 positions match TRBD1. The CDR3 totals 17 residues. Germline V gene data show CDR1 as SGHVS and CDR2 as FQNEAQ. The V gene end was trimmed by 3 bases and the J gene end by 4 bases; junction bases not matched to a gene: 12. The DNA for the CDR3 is TGTGCCAGCAGCTTCGCTACGGGACAGGGATTACCAGAGACCCAGTACTTC. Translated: CASSFATGQGLPETQYF.

The CDR3: CATVTGNSNNQPQHF. Written as DNA, the CDR3 is TGTGCCACCGTGACTGGGAACAGTAACAATCAGCCCCAGCATTTT. The chain employs TRBV28 and TRBJ1-5; unclear D gene. The V gene's germline CDR1 is MDHEN and CDR2 SYDVKM. With 10 bases removed from V and 3 bases from J, the gap between germline ends came to 19 bases. The CDR3 spans 15 residues.

This CDR3 reads CASSFWAGAGANVLTF. The CDR3 coding sequence is TGTGCCAGCAGTTTCTGGGCAGGGGCTGGGGCCAACGTCCTGACTTTC. The chain is built from TRBV6-5 and TRBJ2-6; D may be TRBD1 (6 bases). This CDR3 is built from 16 residues. Trimming took 4 bases from V and 2 from J, leaving 12 bases between them. CDR1 MNHEY and CDR2 SVGAGI come from the germline V gene.

CDR3 DNA: TGTGCCAGCAGCACAGAGGCAGGGGAGACCTACGAGCAGTACTTC. Protein: CASSTEAGETYEQYF. This rearrangement joins TRBV9 to TRBJ2-7; maybe TRBD1 (6 bases). The germline CDR1 and CDR2 sequences are SGDLS and YYNGEE. This CDR3 has 15 amino acids. Trimming removed 4 bases from V and 2 bases from J, with 16 bases in between. The variable domain in full, completed from reference TRBV9 and TRBJ2-7, reads DSGVTQTPKHLITATGQRVTLRCSPRSGDLSVYWYQQSLDQGLQFLIQYYNGEERAKGNILERFSAQQFPDLHSELNLSSLELGDSALYFCASSTEAGETYEQYFGPGTRLTVT.

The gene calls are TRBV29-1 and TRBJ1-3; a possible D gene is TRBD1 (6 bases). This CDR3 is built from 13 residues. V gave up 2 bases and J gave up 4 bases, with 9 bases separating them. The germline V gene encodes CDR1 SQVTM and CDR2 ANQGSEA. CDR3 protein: CSVERDIGNTIYF. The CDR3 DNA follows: TGCAGCGTTGAACGGGACATAGGAAACACCATATATTTT.

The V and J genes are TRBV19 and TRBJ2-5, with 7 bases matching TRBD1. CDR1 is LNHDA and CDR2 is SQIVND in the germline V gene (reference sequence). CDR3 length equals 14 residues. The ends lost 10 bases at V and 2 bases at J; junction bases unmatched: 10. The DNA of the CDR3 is TGTGCCACCTCTGCCCGGGGACAGCAAGAGACCCAGTACTTC. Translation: CATSARGQQETQYF.

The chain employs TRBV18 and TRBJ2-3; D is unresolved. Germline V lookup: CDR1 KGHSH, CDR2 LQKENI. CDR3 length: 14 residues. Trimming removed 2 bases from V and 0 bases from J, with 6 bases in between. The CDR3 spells CASSPIDSTDTQYF. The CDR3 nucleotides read TGTGCCAGCTCACCAATCGACAGCACAGATACGCAGTATTTT.

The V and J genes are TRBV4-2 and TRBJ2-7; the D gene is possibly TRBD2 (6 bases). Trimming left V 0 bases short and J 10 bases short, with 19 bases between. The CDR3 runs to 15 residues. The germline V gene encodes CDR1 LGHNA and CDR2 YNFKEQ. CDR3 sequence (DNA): TGTGCCAGCAGCCAAGAGGCGGGAAGCACTACGAAACAGTACTTC. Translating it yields CASSQEAGSTTKQYF.

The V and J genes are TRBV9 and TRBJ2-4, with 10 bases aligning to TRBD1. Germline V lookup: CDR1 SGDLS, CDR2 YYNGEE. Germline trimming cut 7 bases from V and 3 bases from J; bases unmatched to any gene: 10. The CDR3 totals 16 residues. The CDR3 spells CASDRGLARSKNIQYF. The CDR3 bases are TGTGCCAGCGACAGGGGGCTTGCTCGAAGCAAAAACATTCAGTACTTC.

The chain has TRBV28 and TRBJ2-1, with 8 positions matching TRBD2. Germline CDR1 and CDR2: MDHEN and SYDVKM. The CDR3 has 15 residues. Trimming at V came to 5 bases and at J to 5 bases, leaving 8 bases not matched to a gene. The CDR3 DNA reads TGTGCCAGCAGTGAAGCGGGAGTTGTCGACAATGAGCAGTTCTTC. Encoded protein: CASSEAGVVDNEQFF.

The CDR3 DNA follows: TGTGCCAGCAGCCGTCCGGAGCGCACTGAAGCTTTCTTT. This codes for CASSRPERTEAFF. The chain links TRBV5-4 to TRBJ1-1; no clear D gene. The germline V gene has CDR1 SGHNT and CDR2 YYREEE (reference sequence). The CDR3 is 13 residues long. V was cut by 4 bases and J by 4 bases, with 11 bases left in between.

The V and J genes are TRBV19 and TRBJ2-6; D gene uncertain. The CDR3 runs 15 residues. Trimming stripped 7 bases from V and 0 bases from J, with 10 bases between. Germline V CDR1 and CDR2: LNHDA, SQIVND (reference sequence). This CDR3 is CASTPGNSGANVLTF. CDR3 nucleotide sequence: TGTGCCAGTACCCCAGGAAACTCTGGGGCCAACGTCCTGACTTTC. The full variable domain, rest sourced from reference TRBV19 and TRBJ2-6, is DGGITQSPKYLFRKEGQNVTLSCEQNLNHDAMYWYRQDPGQGLRLIYYSQIVNDFQKGDIAEGYSVSREKKESFPLTVTSAQKNPTAFYLCASTPGNSGANVLTFGAGSRLTVL.

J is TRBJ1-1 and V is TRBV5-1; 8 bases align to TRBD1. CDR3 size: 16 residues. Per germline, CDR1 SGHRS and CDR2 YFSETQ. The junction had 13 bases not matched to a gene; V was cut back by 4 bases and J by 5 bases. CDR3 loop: CASSTDSQGARTEAFF. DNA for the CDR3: TGCGCCAGCAGCACCGATTCGCAGGGGGCAAGAACTGAAGCTTTCTTT.

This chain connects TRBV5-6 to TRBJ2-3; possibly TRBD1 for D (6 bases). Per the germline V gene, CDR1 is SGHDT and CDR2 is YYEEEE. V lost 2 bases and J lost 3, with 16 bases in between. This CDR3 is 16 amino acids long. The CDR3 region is CASSLTGTRKTDTQYF. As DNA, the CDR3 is TGTGCCAGCAGCTTAACCGGGACAAGGAAGACAGATACGCAGTATTTT.

The CDR3 DNA is TGTGCCAGCACCAGGGGGGGTGTGAACACTGAAGCTTTCTTT. Encoded protein: CASTRGGVNTEAFF. The chain links TRBV7-6 to TRBJ1-1, with 7 bases aligning to TRBD1. The J segment lost 0 bases and the V segment lost 7 bases, leaving 5 bases of the junction unmatched. Germline CDR1 and CDR2: SGHVS and FNYEAQ. This CDR3 contains 14 residues.

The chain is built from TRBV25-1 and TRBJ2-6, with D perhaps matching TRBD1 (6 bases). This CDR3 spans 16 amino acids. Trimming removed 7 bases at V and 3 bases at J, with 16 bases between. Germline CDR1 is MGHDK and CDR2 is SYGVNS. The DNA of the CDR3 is TGTGCCAGCACGAACGTAGCAGGGGTTGGGGCCAACGTCCTGACTTTC. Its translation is CASTNVAGVGANVLTF.

The CDR3 sequence is CASSPRPGGNQPNYGYTF. The CDR3 region has the DNA TGTGCCAGCTCACCACGGCCAGGGGGTAACCAACCTAACTATGGCTACACCTTC. This chain joins TRBV18 and TRBJ1-2, with 7 bases aligning to TRBD1. V trimming: 1 base; J trimming: 0 bases; junction bases outside the gene matches: 11. Germline V gives CDR1 KGHSH, CDR2 LQKENI. The CDR3 contains 18 residues.

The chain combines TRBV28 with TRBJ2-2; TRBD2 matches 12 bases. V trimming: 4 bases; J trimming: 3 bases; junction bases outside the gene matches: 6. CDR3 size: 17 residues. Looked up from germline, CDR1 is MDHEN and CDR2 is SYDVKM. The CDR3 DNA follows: TGTGCCAGCAGTTGGACTAGCGGGATGTCGCACACCGGGGAGCTGTTTTTT. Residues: CASSWTSGMSHTGELFF.

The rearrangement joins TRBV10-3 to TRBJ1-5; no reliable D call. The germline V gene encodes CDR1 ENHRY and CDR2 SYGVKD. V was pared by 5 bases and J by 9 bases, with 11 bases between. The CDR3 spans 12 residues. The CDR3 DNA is TGTGCCATCAGTTCCGAGTCTGGGCCCCAGCATTTT. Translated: CAISSESGPQHF.

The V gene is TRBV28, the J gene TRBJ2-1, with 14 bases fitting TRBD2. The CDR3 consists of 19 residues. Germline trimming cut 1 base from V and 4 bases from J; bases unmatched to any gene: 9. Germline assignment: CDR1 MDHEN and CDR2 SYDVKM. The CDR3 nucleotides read TGTGCCAGCAGTTTATTGGGGGGACTAGCGGGAGCGTCATACAATGAGCAGTTCTTC. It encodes CASSLLGGLAGASYNEQFF.

CDR3 nucleotides: TGTGCCAGCAGCTTAGACCACAGGGGGAACACTGAAGCTTTCTTT. Amino acid sequence: CASSLDHRGNTEAFF. The rearrangement uses TRBV13 and TRBJ1-1; 7 bases are a match to TRBD1. The junction had 3 bases not matched to a gene; V was cut back by 1 base and J by 1 base. This CDR3 is 15 amino acids long. Germline assignment: CDR1 PRHDT and CDR2 FYEKMQ (reference sequence).

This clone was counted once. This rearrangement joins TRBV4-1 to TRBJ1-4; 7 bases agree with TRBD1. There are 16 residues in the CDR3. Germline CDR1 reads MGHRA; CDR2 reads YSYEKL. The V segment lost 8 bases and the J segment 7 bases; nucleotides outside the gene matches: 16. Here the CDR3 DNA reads TGCGCCAGCCGTGACGACACAGGGGCGTCTGGTGAAAAACTGTTTTTT. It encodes CASRDDTGASGEKLFF.

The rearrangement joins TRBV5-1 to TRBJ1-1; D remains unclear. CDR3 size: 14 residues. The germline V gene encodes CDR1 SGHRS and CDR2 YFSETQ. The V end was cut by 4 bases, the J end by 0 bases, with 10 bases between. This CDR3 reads CASSLKQLNTEAFF. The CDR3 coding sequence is TGCGCCAGCAGCCTCAAACAGCTGAACACTGAAGCTTTCTTT.

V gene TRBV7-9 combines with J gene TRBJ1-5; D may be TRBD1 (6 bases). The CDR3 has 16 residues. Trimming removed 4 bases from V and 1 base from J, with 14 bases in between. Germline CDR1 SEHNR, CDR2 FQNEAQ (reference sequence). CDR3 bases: TGTGCCAGCAGCTCCCAATTTCAGGGGAGCAATCAGCCCCAGCATTTT. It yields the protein CASSSQFQGSNQPQHF. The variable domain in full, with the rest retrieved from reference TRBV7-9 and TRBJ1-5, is DTGVSQNPRHKITKRGQNVTFRCDPISEHNRLYWYRQTLGQGPEFLTYFQNEAQLEKSRLLSDRFSAERPKGSFSTLEIQRTEQGDSAMYLCASSSQFQGSNQPQHFGDGTRLSIL.

CDR3 coding DNA: TGTGCCAGCAGCCAATTCCCAGGCGCGAACACCGGGGAGCTGTTTTTT. Amino acid sequence: CASSQFPGANTGELFF. V usage is TRBV7-3 and J usage is TRBJ2-2; D is ambiguous. Germline-derived CDR1 and CDR2 are SGHTA and FQGTGA. This CDR3 contains 16 residues. V lost 5 bases and J lost 0, with 13 bases in between.

The CDR3 DNA follows: TGTGCCTGGAGTAGGGGGGCACAGGATGGCTACACCTTC. The encoded protein is CAWSRGAQDGYTF. The genes are TRBV30 and TRBJ1-2; maybe TRBD1 (6 bases). The V end was cut by 2 bases, the J end by 6 bases, with 13 bases between. The V gene's germline CDR1 is GTSNPN and CDR2 SVGIG (reference sequence). CDR3 size: 13 residues.

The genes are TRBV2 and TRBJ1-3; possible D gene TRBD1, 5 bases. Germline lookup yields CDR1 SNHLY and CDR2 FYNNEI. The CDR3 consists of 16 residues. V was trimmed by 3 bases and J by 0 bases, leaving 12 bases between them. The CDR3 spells CASSEFRGYSGNTIYF. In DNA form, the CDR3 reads TGTGCCAGCAGTGAGTTCCGGGGGTACTCTGGAAACACCATATATTTT.

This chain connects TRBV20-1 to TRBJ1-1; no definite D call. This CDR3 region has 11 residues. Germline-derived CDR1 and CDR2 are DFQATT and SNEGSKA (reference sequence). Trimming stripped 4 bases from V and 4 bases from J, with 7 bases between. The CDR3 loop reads CSAKRGTEAFF. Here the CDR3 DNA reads TGCAGTGCTAAGAGAGGCACTGAAGCTTTCTTT.